This T cell receptor beta chain originates from a study of control samples from healthy donors and cancer patients. The table came from immunoSEQ multiplex PCR; TCRdb's copy has only in-frame clones and leaves some out. The profile shows roughly 94,000 clones, approximately 84% of them singletons. This clonotype was sampled from an older man with lung cancer. Sequenced material: PBMCs.

The CDR3 nucleotides are TGTGCCAGCAGTTCACACCTCGGACAGGGACGGGCCTCAGCTAACTATGGCTACACCTTC. It translates to CASSSHLGQGRASANYGYTF. This sequence joins TRBV27 and TRBJ1-2; 8 nucleotides agree with TRBD1. Germline lookup yields CDR1 MNHEY and CDR2 SMNVEV (reference sequence). J gave up 0 bases and V 4 bases, and 19 bases lay outside the gene matches. The CDR3 has 20 amino acids.